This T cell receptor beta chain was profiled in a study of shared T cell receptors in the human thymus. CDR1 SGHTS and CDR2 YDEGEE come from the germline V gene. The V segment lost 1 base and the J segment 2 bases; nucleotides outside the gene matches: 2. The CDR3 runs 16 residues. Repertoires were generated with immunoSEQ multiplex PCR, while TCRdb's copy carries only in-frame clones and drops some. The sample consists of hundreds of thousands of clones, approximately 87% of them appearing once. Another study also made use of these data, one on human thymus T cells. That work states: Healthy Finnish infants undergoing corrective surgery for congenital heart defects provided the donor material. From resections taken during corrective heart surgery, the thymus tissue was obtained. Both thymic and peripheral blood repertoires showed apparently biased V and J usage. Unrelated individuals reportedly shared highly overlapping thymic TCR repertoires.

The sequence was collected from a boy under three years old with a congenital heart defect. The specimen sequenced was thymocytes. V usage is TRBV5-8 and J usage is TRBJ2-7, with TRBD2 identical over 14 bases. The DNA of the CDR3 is TGTGCCAGCAGCTTGACGACTAGCGGGAGGGCCTACGAGCAGTACTTC. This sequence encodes CASSLTTSGRAYEQYF. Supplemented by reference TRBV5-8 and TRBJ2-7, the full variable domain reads EAGVTQSPTHLIKTRGQQATLRCSPISGHTSVYWYQQALGLGLQFLLWYDEGEERNRGNFPPRFSGRQFPNYSSELNVNALELEDSALYLCASSLTTSGRAYEQYFGPGTRLTVT.